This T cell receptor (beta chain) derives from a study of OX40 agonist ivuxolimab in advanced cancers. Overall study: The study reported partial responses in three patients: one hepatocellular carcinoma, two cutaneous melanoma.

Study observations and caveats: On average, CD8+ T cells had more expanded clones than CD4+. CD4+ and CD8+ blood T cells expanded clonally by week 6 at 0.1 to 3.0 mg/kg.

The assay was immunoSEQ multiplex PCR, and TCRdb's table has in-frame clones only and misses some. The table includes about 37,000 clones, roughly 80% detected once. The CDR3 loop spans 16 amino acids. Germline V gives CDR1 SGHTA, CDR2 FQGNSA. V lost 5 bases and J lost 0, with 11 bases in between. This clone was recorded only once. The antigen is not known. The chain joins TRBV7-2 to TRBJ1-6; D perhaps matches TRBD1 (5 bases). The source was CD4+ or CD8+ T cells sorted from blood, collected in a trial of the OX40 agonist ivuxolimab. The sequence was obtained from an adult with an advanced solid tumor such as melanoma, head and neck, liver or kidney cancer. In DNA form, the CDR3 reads TGTGCCAGCAGCCTCGGACAAAGCTCCTATAATTCACCCCTCCACTTT. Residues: CASSLGQSSYNSPLHF.